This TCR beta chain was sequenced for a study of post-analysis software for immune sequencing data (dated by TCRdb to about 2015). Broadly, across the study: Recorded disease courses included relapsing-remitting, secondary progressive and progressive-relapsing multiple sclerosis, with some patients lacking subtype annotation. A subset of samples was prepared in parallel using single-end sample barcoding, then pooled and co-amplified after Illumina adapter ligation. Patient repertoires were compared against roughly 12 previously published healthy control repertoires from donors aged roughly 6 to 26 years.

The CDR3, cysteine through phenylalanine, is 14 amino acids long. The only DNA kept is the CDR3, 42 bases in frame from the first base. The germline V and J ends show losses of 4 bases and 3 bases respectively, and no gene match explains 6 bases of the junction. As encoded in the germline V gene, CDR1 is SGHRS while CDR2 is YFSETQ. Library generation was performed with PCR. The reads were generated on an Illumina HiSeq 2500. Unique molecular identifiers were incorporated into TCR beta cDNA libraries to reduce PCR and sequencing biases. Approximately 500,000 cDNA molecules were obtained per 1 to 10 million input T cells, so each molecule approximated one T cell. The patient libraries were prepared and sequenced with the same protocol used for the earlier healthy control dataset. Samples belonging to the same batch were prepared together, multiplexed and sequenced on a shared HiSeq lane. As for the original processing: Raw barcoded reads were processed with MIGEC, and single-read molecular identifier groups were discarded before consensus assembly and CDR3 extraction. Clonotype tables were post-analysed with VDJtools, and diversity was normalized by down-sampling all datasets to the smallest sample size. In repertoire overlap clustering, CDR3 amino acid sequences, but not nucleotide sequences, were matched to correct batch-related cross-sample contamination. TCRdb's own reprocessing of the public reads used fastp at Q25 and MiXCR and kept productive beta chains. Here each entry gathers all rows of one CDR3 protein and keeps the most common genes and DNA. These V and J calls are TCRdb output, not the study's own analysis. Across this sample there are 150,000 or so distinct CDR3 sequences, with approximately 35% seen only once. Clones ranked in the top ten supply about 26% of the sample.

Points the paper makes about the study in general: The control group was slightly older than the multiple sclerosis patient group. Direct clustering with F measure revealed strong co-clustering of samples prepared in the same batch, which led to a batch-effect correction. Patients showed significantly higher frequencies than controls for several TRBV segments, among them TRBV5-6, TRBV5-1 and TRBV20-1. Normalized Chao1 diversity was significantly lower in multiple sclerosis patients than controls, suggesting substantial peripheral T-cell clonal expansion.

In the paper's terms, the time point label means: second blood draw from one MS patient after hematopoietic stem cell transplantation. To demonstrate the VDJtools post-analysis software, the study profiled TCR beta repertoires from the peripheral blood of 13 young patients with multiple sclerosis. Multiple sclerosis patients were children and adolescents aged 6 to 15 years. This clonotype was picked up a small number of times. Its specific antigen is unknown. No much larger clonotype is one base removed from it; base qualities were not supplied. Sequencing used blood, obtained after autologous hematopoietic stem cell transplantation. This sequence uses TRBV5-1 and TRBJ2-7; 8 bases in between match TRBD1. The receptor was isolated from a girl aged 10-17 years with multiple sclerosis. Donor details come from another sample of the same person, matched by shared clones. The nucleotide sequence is TGCGCCAGCAGCGCCACGGGACAGGTCTACGAGCAGTACTTC. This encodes CASSATGQVYEQYF.